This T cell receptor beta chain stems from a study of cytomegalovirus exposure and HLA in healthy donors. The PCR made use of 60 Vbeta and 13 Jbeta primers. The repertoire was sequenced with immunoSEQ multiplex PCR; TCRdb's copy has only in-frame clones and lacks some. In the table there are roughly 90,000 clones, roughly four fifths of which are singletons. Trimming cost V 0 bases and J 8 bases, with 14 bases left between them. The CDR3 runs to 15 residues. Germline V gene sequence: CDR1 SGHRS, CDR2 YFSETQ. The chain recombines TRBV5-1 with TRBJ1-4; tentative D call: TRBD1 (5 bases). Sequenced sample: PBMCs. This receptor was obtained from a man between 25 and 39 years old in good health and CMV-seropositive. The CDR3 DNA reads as TGCGCCAGCAGCTTGGAGGGGTTCCCCTCCGAAAAACTGTTTTTT. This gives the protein CASSLEGFPSEKLFF.